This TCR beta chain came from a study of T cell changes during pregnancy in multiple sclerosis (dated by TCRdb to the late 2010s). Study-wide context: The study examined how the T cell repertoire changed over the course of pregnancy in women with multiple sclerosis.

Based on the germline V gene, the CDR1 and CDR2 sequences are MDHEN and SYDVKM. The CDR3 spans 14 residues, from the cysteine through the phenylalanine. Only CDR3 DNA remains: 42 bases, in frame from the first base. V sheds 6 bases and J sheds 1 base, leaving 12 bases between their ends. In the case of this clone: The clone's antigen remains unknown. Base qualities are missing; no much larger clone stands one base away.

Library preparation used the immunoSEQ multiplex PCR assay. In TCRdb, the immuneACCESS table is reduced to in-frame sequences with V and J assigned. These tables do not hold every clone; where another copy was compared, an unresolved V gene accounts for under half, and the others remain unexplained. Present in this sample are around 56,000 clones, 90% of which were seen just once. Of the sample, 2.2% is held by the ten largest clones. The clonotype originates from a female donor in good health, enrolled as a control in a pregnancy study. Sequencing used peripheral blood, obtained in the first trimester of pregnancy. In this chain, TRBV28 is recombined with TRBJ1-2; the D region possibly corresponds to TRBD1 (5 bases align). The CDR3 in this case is CASSYGGGNYGYTF. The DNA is TGTGCCAGCAGCTACGGGGGGGGTAACTATGGCTACACCTTC.